Sequencing of this T cell receptor (beta chain) was carried out in a study of identical twins. Study-wide findings and caveats: Compared with unrelated sharing, twin-shared out-of-frame alpha sequences had more low-probability sequences. Analyses based on zero insertions could be partly confounded by invariant MAIT and iNKT cells.

Using its own MiXCR run on the 5' RACE reads, TCRdb lists one record per CDR3 protein. The sample gives some 590,000 distinct CDR3 sequences, 9% to 10% of which show up once; 3% is in the top ten. Per germline, CDR1 GTSNPN and CDR2 SVGIG (reference sequence). Trimming cost V 3 bases and J 0 bases, with 8 bases left between them. The CDR3 totals 14 residues. This clonotype was detected ten times or more. The antigen remains undetermined. Every donor was a healthy Caucasian. This sample also appeared in a second study, on yellow fever vaccine responses in identical twins. That study adds: Reportedly, twins' vaccine T cell responses looked partly convergent and partly personalized.

This chain joins TRBV30 and TRBJ2-2, with a weak D call TRBD1 (6 bases). This clonotype originated in a woman younger than 35 in good health. The sample consisted of PBMCs. The CDR3 spells CAWRRTANTGELFF. CDR3 bases: TGTGCCTGGAGAAGGACAGCGAACACCGGGGAGCTGTTTTTT.